A selection of T cell receptor beta chains follows, all from one sample in a study of blood T cell repertoires in COVID-19. The repertoire was sequenced with immunoSEQ multiplex PCR; TCRdb's copy has only in-frame clones and lacks some. The sample shows fewer than 110,000 clones, 87% of them seen only once. The sample comprised peripheral blood. Receptors originate from a woman aged 25 to 39 with acute or convalescent COVID-19. Both conserved end residues are part of each CDR3. Fields, in order: CDR3 length, D gene, clone size, J gene, V gene, CDR3 DNA, CDR3 protein. The D gene is left open where the match is weak. Clone size is given for some rows only: seen once, a few or many times, or a class if the clone is expanded.

>16|TRBD1|.|TRBJ1-4|TRBV6-5
TGTGCCAGCAGTTCTACCTGGGACAGGGAGAATGAAAAACTGTTTTTT
CASSSTWDRENEKLFF
>15|.|.|TRBJ1-1|TRBV5-1
TGCGCCAGCACCAACCATGGCGGGACGGTGACTGAAGCTTTCTTT
CASTNHGGTVTEAFF
>13|.|.|TRBJ2-7|TRBV7-9
TGTGCCAGCAGCCCGACAGTCTCCTACGAGCAGTACTTC
CASSPTVSYEQYF
>15|TRBD2|once|TRBJ2-1|TRBV27
TGTGCCAGCAGCAACGGGGCTAGCGGGGGGAATGAGCAGTTCTTC
CASSNGASGGNEQFF
>15|TRBD1|.|TRBJ2-7|TRBV6-5
TGTGCCAGCAGTTACCAGGACAGGACGATTTACGAGCAGTACTTC
CASSYQDRTIYEQYF
>17|TRBD1|.|TRBJ1-2|TRBV11-2
TGTGCCAGCAGCTCACCCCGGGACAGGGGGCTAAGCGGTGGCTACACCTTC
CASSSPRDRGLSGGYTF
>14|TRBD1|.|TRBJ1-6|TRBV11-2
TGTGCCAGCAGCTCCCGGGACAGCAATTCACCCCTCCACTTT
CASSSRDSNSPLHF
>13|.|.|TRBJ1-5|TRBV2
TGTGCCAGCACGTTGCAGGGCGATCAGCCCCAGCATTTT
CASTLQGDQPQHF
>14|.|.|TRBJ1-4|TRBV3-1/TRBV3-2
TGTGCCAGCAGCCAAGGGGGCCTGGGGGAAAAACTGTTTTTT
CASSQGGLGEKLFF
>14|TRBD1|few|TRBJ1-3|TRBV19
TGTGCCTCCCTGGACAGGAACTCTGGAAACACCATATATTTT
CASLDRNSGNTIYF